Listed below are T cell receptor beta chains from one sample, sequenced in a study of shared clonotypes between healthy human individuals. The data were produced by immunoSEQ multiplex PCR, yet TCRdb's version contains in-frame clones alone and is incomplete. The table shows roughly 1.5 million clones, with under 99% occurring only once. The material sequenced was naive CD4+ T cells sorted from blood. These receptors were taken from a man under 40 in good health. CDR3s include the opening cysteine and the closing phenylalanine or tryptophan. Each record gives: V gene, D gene, clone size, CDR3 length, J gene, CDR3 protein, CDR3 DNA. A D gene is named only where the DNA matches it firmly. A clone size is listed for some rows: how often the clone was seen (once, few, many), or a class if it is expanded.

v_call: TRBV5-1
d_call: -
clone_size: -
cdr3_length: 14
j_call: TRBJ2-5
cdr3_aa: CASSLAQIQETQYF
cdr3_nt: TGCGCCAGCAGCTTGGCACAGATTCAAGAGACCCAGTACTTC

v_call: TRBV21-1
d_call: -
clone_size: -
cdr3_length: 15
j_call: TRBJ2-7
cdr3_aa: CASSVGGGASYEQYF
cdr3_nt: -

v_call: TRBV4-1
d_call: -
clone_size: -
cdr3_length: 15
j_call: TRBJ2-7
cdr3_aa: CASSQVRTARREQYF
cdr3_nt: TGCGCCAGCAGCCAAGTGCGGACTGCTCGCCGCGAGCAGTACTTC

v_call: TRBV27
d_call: -
clone_size: -
cdr3_length: 13
j_call: TRBJ2-2
cdr3_aa: CASSPTFTGELFF
cdr3_nt: TGTGCCAGCAGCCCGACGTTCACCGGGGAGCTGTTTTTT

v_call: TRBV19
d_call: -
clone_size: -
cdr3_length: 12
j_call: TRBJ1-5
cdr3_aa: CASRERAQPQHF
cdr3_nt: TGTGCCAGTAGGGAGCGGGCTCAGCCCCAGCATTTT

v_call: TRBV7-9
d_call: -
clone_size: -
cdr3_length: 16
j_call: TRBJ1-1
cdr3_aa: CASSSQPRQKESEAFF
cdr3_nt: TGTGCCAGCAGCTCCCAACCGAGGCAGAAGGAGTCTGAAGCTTTCTTT

v_call: TRBV18
d_call: -
clone_size: -
cdr3_length: 12
j_call: TRBJ1-5
cdr3_aa: CASSPRGGPQHF
cdr3_nt: TGTGCCAGCTCACCAAGAGGTGGGCCCCAGCATTTT

v_call: TRBV2
d_call: -
clone_size: -
cdr3_length: 12
j_call: TRBJ2-5
cdr3_aa: CASSLIVGTQYF
cdr3_nt: TGTGCCAGCAGTCTGATAGTTGGGACCCAGTACTTC

v_call: TRBV18
d_call: TRBD1
clone_size: -
cdr3_length: 16
j_call: TRBJ2-4
cdr3_aa: CASSPPDRGRVNIQYF
cdr3_nt: TGTGCCAGCTCACCACCGGACAGGGGGCGAGTTAACATTCAGTACTTC

v_call: TRBV4-2
d_call: -
clone_size: -
cdr3_length: 16
j_call: TRBJ2-7
cdr3_aa: CASSQGNGLGLYEQYF
cdr3_nt: TGTGCCAGCAGCCAAGGGAATGGGCTGGGGTTGTACGAGCAGTACTTC

v_call: TRBV10-3
d_call: TRBD1
clone_size: few
cdr3_length: 14
j_call: TRBJ1-2
cdr3_aa: CAISDRGTNYGYTF
cdr3_nt: TGTGCCATCAGCGACAGGGGGACTAACTATGGCTACACCTTC

v_call: TRBV19
d_call: -
clone_size: -
cdr3_length: 15
j_call: TRBJ2-5
cdr3_aa: CASSAGSRAQETQYF
cdr3_nt: TGTGCCAGTAGTGCGGGATCGCGGGCTCAAGAGACCCAGTACTTC

v_call: TRBV28
d_call: -
clone_size: -
cdr3_length: 15
j_call: TRBJ2-7
cdr3_aa: CASSPVDFQSYEQYF
cdr3_nt: TGTGCCAGCAGCCCCGTGGACTTTCAGAGCTACGAGCAGTACTTC

v_call: TRBV2
d_call: TRBD1
clone_size: -
cdr3_length: 14
j_call: TRBJ2-7
cdr3_aa: CASSGDRGLPEQYF
cdr3_nt: TGTGCCAGCAGCGGGGACAGGGGGCTACCCGAGCAGTACTTC

v_call: TRBV5-4
d_call: -
clone_size: once
cdr3_length: 13
j_call: TRBJ2-7
cdr3_aa: CASSLSSDYEQYF
cdr3_nt: TGTGCCAGCAGCTTGTCGTCAGACTACGAGCAGTACTTC

v_call: TRBV18
d_call: TRBD1
clone_size: -
cdr3_length: 17
j_call: TRBJ1-2
cdr3_aa: CASSPGGQGFPYNDYTF
cdr3_nt: TGTGCCAGCTCACCGGGGGGACAGGGATTCCCCTATAATGACTACACCTTC

v_call: TRBV5-1
d_call: TRBD1
clone_size: -
cdr3_length: 18
j_call: TRBJ2-1
cdr3_aa: CASRPYRRDRGLHNEQFF
cdr3_nt: TGCGCCAGCAGACCGTACCGCCGGGACAGGGGGTTACACAATGAGCAGTTCTTC

v_call: TRBV29-1
d_call: -
clone_size: -
cdr3_length: 13
j_call: TRBJ1-5
cdr3_aa: CSVVTGSNQPQHF
cdr3_nt: TGCAGCGTTGTGACCGGGAGCAATCAGCCCCAGCATTTT

v_call: TRBV7-2
d_call: -
clone_size: -
cdr3_length: 17
j_call: TRBJ2-7
cdr3_aa: CASSQREFGEHDLEQYF
cdr3_nt: TGTGCCAGCAGCCAAAGGGAGTTTGGGGAGCATGATCTCGAGCAGTACTTC

v_call: TRBV18
d_call: TRBD1
clone_size: -
cdr3_length: 15
j_call: TRBJ1-1
cdr3_aa: CASSLQTGLNTEAFF
cdr3_nt: TGTGCCAGCTCACTACAGACAGGGTTGAACACTGAAGCTTTCTTT

v_call: TRBV16
d_call: -
clone_size: -
cdr3_length: 17
j_call: TRBJ1-2
cdr3_aa: CASSHLDRTRLVYGYTF
cdr3_nt: TGTGCCAGCAGCCACCTTGACAGGACTAGATTAGTCTATGGCTACACCTTC

v_call: TRBV15
d_call: -
clone_size: -
cdr3_length: 13
j_call: TRBJ2-7
cdr3_aa: CATSTSGVYEQYF
cdr3_nt: TGTGCCACCAGCACAAGCGGAGTCTACGAGCAGTACTTC

v_call: TRBV4-3
d_call: -
clone_size: -
cdr3_length: 17
j_call: TRBJ2-2
cdr3_aa: CASSQDIPAANTGELFF
cdr3_nt: TGCGCCAGCAGCCAAGATATTCCGGCTGCGAACACCGGGGAGCTGTTTTTT

v_call: TRBV9
d_call: TRBD1
clone_size: -
cdr3_length: 14
j_call: TRBJ2-7
cdr3_aa: CASSARDRAYEQYF
cdr3_nt: TGTGCCAGCAGCGCCAGAGACAGGGCCTACGAGCAGTACTTC

v_call: TRBV5-1
d_call: -
clone_size: -
cdr3_length: 15
j_call: TRBJ2-1
cdr3_aa: CASSLTRSSYNEQFF
cdr3_nt: TGCGCCAGCAGCTTAACAAGGAGCTCCTACAATGAGCAGTTCTTC

v_call: TRBV30
d_call: -
clone_size: -
cdr3_length: 13
j_call: TRBJ2-7
cdr3_aa: CAWSAVRTAVLYF
cdr3_nt: TGTGCCTGGAGTGCTGTACGTACAGCAGTTCTGTACTTC

v_call: TRBV7-2
d_call: TRBD2
clone_size: -
cdr3_length: 15
j_call: TRBJ2-2
cdr3_aa: CASSLSGANTGELFF
cdr3_nt: TGTGCCAGCAGCTTAAGCGGGGCGAACACCGGGGAGCTGTTTTTT

v_call: TRBV10-3
d_call: TRBD1
clone_size: -
cdr3_length: 13
j_call: TRBJ2-7
cdr3_aa: CAISWGQTYEQYF
cdr3_nt: TGTGCCATCAGCTGGGGACAGACCTACGAGCAGTACTTC

v_call: TRBV11-2
d_call: TRBD2
clone_size: once
cdr3_length: 17
j_call: TRBJ2-1
cdr3_aa: CASSLVFLAGAYNEQFF
cdr3_nt: TGTGCCAGCAGCTTAGTGTTTCTAGCGGGAGCCTACAATGAGCAGTTCTTC

v_call: TRBV18
d_call: TRBD2
clone_size: -
cdr3_length: 16
j_call: TRBJ2-1
cdr3_aa: CASSLQYREVYNEQFF
cdr3_nt: TGTGCCAGCTCACTACAATACCGGGAGGTCTACAATGAGCAGTTCTTC

v_call: TRBV29-1
d_call: -
clone_size: -
cdr3_length: 12
j_call: TRBJ2-7
cdr3_aa: CSVVGQTYEQYF
cdr3_nt: TGCAGCGTTGTCGGCCAGACCTACGAGCAGTACTTC

v_call: TRBV2
d_call: -
clone_size: -
cdr3_length: 11
j_call: TRBJ1-5
cdr3_aa: CASSGSGTQHF
cdr3_nt: TGTGCCAGCAGTGGATCAGGGACCCAGCATTTT

v_call: TRBV5-1
d_call: -
clone_size: -
cdr3_length: 14
j_call: TRBJ2-3
cdr3_aa: CASSLPAGADTQYF
cdr3_nt: TGCGCCAGCAGCTTGCCGGCAGGAGCCGATACGCAGTATTTT

v_call: TRBV15
d_call: -
clone_size: many
cdr3_length: 15
j_call: TRBJ1-5
cdr3_aa: CATSKGWGANQPQHF
cdr3_nt: TGTGCCACCAGCAAAGGGTGGGGGGCTAATCAGCCCCAGCATTTT

v_call: TRBV18
d_call: -
clone_size: -
cdr3_length: 15
j_call: TRBJ1-5
cdr3_aa: CASSPRGVADQPQHF
cdr3_nt: TGTGCCAGCTCACCAAGGGGTGTGGCGGACCAGCCCCAGCATTTT

v_call: TRBV27
d_call: TRBD2
clone_size: -
cdr3_length: 15
j_call: TRBJ2-5
cdr3_aa: CASSAQLAGGETQYF
cdr3_nt: TGTGCCAGCAGTGCCCAACTAGCGGGTGGGGAGACCCAGTACTTC

v_call: TRBV2
d_call: -
clone_size: -
cdr3_length: 12
j_call: TRBJ2-7
cdr3_aa: CASQRSSYEQYF
cdr3_nt: TGTGCCAGTCAAAGGAGCTCCTACGAGCAGTACTTC

v_call: TRBV5-5
d_call: -
clone_size: -
cdr3_length: 14
j_call: TRBJ2-5
cdr3_aa: CASSLAGGTETQYF
cdr3_nt: TGTGCCAGCAGCTTGGCCGGAGGGACGGAGACCCAGTACTTC

v_call: TRBV7-2
d_call: TRBD1
clone_size: -
cdr3_length: 13
j_call: TRBJ2-7
cdr3_aa: CASSKDRGYEQYF
cdr3_nt: TGTGCCAGCAGTAAAGACAGGGGCTACGAGCAGTACTTC

v_call: TRBV5-4
d_call: TRBD1
clone_size: -
cdr3_length: 12
j_call: TRBJ2-7
cdr3_aa: CASAHEPGTEYF
cdr3_nt: TGTGCCAGCGCACACGAGCCCGGGACAGAGTACTTC

v_call: TRBV5-1
d_call: TRBD2
clone_size: -
cdr3_length: 14
j_call: TRBJ2-5
cdr3_aa: CASTPRGGQETQYF
cdr3_nt: TGCGCCAGCACCCCCCGGGGGGGCCAAGAGACCCAGTACTTC

v_call: TRBV18
d_call: -
clone_size: once
cdr3_length: 13
j_call: TRBJ2-7
cdr3_aa: CASSISTVYEQYF
cdr3_nt: TGTGCCAGCTCGATTAGCACCGTATACGAGCAGTACTTC

v_call: TRBV5-4
d_call: TRBD1
clone_size: -
cdr3_length: 16
j_call: TRBJ2-7
cdr3_aa: CASSLGQGSAAYEQYF
cdr3_nt: TGTGCCAGCAGCTTAGGACAGGGGTCGGCAGCCTACGAGCAGTACTTC

v_call: TRBV27
d_call: -
clone_size: -
cdr3_length: 12
j_call: TRBJ2-2
cdr3_aa: CASSLRAGELFF
cdr3_nt: TGTGCCAGCAGTTTGAGGGCCGGGGAGCTGTTTTTT

v_call: TRBV9
d_call: -
clone_size: -
cdr3_length: 14
j_call: TRBJ2-5
cdr3_aa: CASSVGAGGLTQYF
cdr3_nt: TGTGCCAGCAGCGTAGGGGCAGGGGGACTGACCCAGTACTTC

v_call: TRBV2
d_call: TRBD1
clone_size: -
cdr3_length: 13
j_call: TRBJ1-1
cdr3_aa: CASSQGAYTEAFF
cdr3_nt: TGTGCCAGCAGTCAGGGGGCGTACACTGAAGCTTTCTTT

v_call: TRBV5-4
d_call: TRBD1
clone_size: -
cdr3_length: 14
j_call: TRBJ2-7
cdr3_aa: CASSSPGQPYEQYF
cdr3_nt: TGTGCCAGCAGCTCCCCGGGACAGCCCTACGAGCAGTACTTC

v_call: TRBV19
d_call: -
clone_size: -
cdr3_length: 14
j_call: TRBJ1-4
cdr3_aa: CASSMLGDNEKLFF
cdr3_nt: TGTGCCAGTAGTATGCTTGGGGATAATGAAAAACTGTTTTTT

v_call: TRBV28
d_call: TRBD1
clone_size: -
cdr3_length: 14
j_call: TRBJ2-2
cdr3_aa: CACLGQGRAGELFF
cdr3_nt: TGTGCCTGCTTGGGACAGGGTCGGGCCGGGGAGCTGTTTTTT

v_call: TRBV18
d_call: -
clone_size: -
cdr3_length: 15
j_call: TRBJ2-2
cdr3_aa: CASSPLTGSTGELFF
cdr3_nt: TGTGCCAGCTCACCACTCACGGGCTCAACCGGGGAGCTGTTTTTT

v_call: TRBV19
d_call: TRBD2
clone_size: -
cdr3_length: 14
j_call: TRBJ2-7
cdr3_aa: CASSTTGTSAEQYF
cdr3_nt: TGTGCCAGTAGTACAACCGGGACTAGCGCTGAGCAGTACTTC

v_call: TRBV7-6
d_call: TRBD2
clone_size: -
cdr3_length: 17
j_call: TRBJ2-2
cdr3_aa: CASSLVSGAGGSGELFF
cdr3_nt: TGTGCCAGCAGCTTAGTAAGCGGAGCGGGAGGGTCCGGGGAGCTGTTTTTT

v_call: TRBV9
d_call: -
clone_size: -
cdr3_length: 15
j_call: TRBJ2-4
cdr3_aa: CASSATQGYKNIQYF
cdr3_nt: TGTGCCAGCAGCGCTACCCAGGGGTACAAAAACATTCAGTACTTC

v_call: TRBV2
d_call: -
clone_size: -
cdr3_length: 12
j_call: TRBJ2-4
cdr3_aa: CASSEVDPFRYF
cdr3_nt: TGTGCCAGCAGTGAGGTGGATCCCTTTCGGTACTTC

v_call: TRBV5-6
d_call: -
clone_size: -
cdr3_length: 13
j_call: TRBJ2-2
cdr3_aa: CASSVTIPGELFF
cdr3_nt: TGTGCCAGCAGCGTAACCATCCCCGGGGAGCTGTTTTTT

v_call: TRBV11-3
d_call: -
clone_size: -
cdr3_length: 14
j_call: TRBJ2-1
cdr3_aa: CASSLGSSYNEQFF
cdr3_nt: TGTGCCAGCAGCTTAGGTAGCTCCTACAATGAGCAGTTCTTC

v_call: TRBV7-9
d_call: -
clone_size: -
cdr3_length: 16
j_call: TRBJ2-3
cdr3_aa: CASSSTPSENTDTQYF
cdr3_nt: TGTGCCAGCAGCTCTACTCCTAGCGAGAACACAGATACGCAGTATTTT